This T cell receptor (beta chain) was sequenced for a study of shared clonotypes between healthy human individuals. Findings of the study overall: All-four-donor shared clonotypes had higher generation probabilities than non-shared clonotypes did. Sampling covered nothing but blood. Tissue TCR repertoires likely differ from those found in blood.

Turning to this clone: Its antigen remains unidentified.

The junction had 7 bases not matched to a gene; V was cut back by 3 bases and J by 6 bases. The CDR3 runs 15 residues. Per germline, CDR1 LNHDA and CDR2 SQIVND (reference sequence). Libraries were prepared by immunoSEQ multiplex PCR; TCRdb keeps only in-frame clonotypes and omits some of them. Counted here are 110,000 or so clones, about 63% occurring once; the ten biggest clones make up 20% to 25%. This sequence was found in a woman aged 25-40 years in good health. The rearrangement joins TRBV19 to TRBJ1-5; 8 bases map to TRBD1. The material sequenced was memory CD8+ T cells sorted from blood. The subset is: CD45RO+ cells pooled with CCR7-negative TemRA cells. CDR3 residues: CASSMERQGIQPQHF. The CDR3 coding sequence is TGTGCCAGTAGTATGGAGAGACAGGGGATTCAGCCCCAGCATTTT. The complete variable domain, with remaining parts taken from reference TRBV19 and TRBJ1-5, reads DGGITQSPKYLFRKEGQNVTLSCEQNLNHDAMYWYRQDPGQGLRLIYYSQIVNDFQKGDIAEGYSVSREKKESFPLTVTSAQKNPTAFYLCASSMERQGIQPQHFGDGTRLSIL.